Listed below are T cell receptor beta chains from one sample, sequenced in a study of beta chain features in type 1 diabetes. Data came from immunoSEQ multiplex PCR; TCRdb stores just in-frame clones and leaves some out. The sample has 200,000 to 250,000 clones; 13% to 15% are singletons. The sequencing input was naive CD4+ T cells from blood. The receptors were sampled from a woman aged 35 to 49 in good health. CDR3s leave out the opening cysteine and the closing phenylalanine or tryptophan. Fields, in order: V gene, J gene, clone size, CDR3 protein. Clone size appears in some rows only: once, few, many, or a class for an expanded clone.

v_call: TRBV9
j_call: TRBJ2-5
clone_size: few
cdr3_aa: ASKPASGETQY

v_call: TRBV6-1
j_call: TRBJ1-5
clone_size: NA
cdr3_aa: ASSHKGADGQPQH

v_call: TRBV12-2
j_call: TRBJ2-1
clone_size: few
cdr3_aa: ASRSRSSKYEQF

v_call: TRBV10-3
j_call: TRBJ1-4
clone_size: few
cdr3_aa: AISRQDNEKLF

v_call: TRBV23-1
j_call: TRBJ1-3
clone_size: many
cdr3_aa: ASSHKGENSGNTIY

v_call: TRBV14
j_call: TRBJ2-5
clone_size: few
cdr3_aa: ASSLRTGGSGTQY

v_call: TRBV2
j_call: TRBJ2-5
clone_size: few
cdr3_aa: ASRVWQEGQTQY

v_call: TRBV12-5
j_call: TRBJ2-2
clone_size: few
cdr3_aa: ASGFSTVSTGELF

v_call: TRBV5-1
j_call: TRBJ2-3
clone_size: NA
cdr3_aa: ASSTRLAGGTDTQY

v_call: TRBV18
j_call: TRBJ2-7
clone_size: few
cdr3_aa: ASSPQGMTYYEQY

v_call: TRBV27
j_call: TRBJ2-7
clone_size: few
cdr3_aa: ASSVGVDRGAYEQY

v_call: TRBV7-9
j_call: TRBJ1-5
clone_size: NA
cdr3_aa: ASSAGTGQPQH

v_call: TRBV5-6
j_call: TRBJ2-5
clone_size: NA
cdr3_aa: ASSFGQLETQY

v_call: TRBV7-7
j_call: TRBJ2-2
clone_size: few
cdr3_aa: ASSGRQAGELF

v_call: TRBV6-5
j_call: TRBJ1-6
clone_size: NA
cdr3_aa: ASRIWTGYSPLH

v_call: TRBV7-2
j_call: TRBJ2-3
clone_size: NA
cdr3_aa: ASSVTLAGGGDTQY

v_call: TRBV6-6
j_call: TRBJ1-6
clone_size: NA
cdr3_aa: ASRPPGAPLH

v_call: TRBV5-1
j_call: TRBJ2-7
clone_size: few
cdr3_aa: ASRYSGGAYEQY

v_call: TRBV25-1
j_call: TRBJ2-1
clone_size: NA
cdr3_aa: ASRTGTGRHNEQF

v_call: TRBV29-1
j_call: TRBJ2-2
clone_size: NA
cdr3_aa: SVEQGGTGELF

v_call: TRBV5-8
j_call: TRBJ1-2
clone_size: few
cdr3_aa: ASSLLDGYT

v_call: TRBV5-4
j_call: TRBJ2-5
clone_size: few
cdr3_aa: ASSYGETQY

v_call: TRBV11-2
j_call: TRBJ2-4
clone_size: NA
cdr3_aa: ASSLALGSQGNIQY

v_call: TRBV18
j_call: TRBJ1-2
clone_size: few
cdr3_aa: ASSLTATNYGYT

v_call: TRBV5-1
j_call: TRBJ2-3
clone_size: few
cdr3_aa: ASSRWTSGGTDTQY

v_call: TRBV13
j_call: TRBJ2-1
clone_size: NA
cdr3_aa: ASSLRGSSYNEQF

v_call: TRBV5-1
j_call: TRBJ1-1
clone_size: few
cdr3_aa: ASSLETGGWNTEAF

v_call: TRBV5-6
j_call: TRBJ2-7
clone_size: NA
cdr3_aa: ASSLGSSGGAIPQY

v_call: TRBV6-5
j_call: TRBJ1-1
clone_size: few
cdr3_aa: ASSYRQASTEAF